Shown below are 32 T cell receptor beta chains from a single sample sequenced in a study of blood T cell repertoires in COVID-19. Profiling relied on immunoSEQ multiplex PCR, and the TCRdb table lists in-frame clones only, not all of them. Of about 150,000 clones listed, about four fifths are singletons. Specimen: peripheral blood. These receptors all stem from a woman aged 55-69 years with acute or convalescent COVID-19.

The chain joins TRBV10-1 to TRBJ2-3; possibly TRBD1 for D (7 bases). This CDR3 region has 14 residues. V was clipped by 7 bases and J by 4 bases, with 15 bases between them. The V gene's germline CDR1 is WNHNN and CDR2 SYGVQD (reference sequence). The CDR3 DNA follows: TGCGCCAGCAACCCTGGAGGGGGCGCAGATACGCAGTATTTT. Translated: CASNPGGGADTQYF.

V is TRBV7-2 and J is TRBJ1-1, with D possibly being TRBD1 (5 bases). The length of the CDR3 is 15 residues. Germline-derived CDR1 and CDR2 are SGHTA and FQGNSA. Deletions cut 2 bases from V and 4 bases from J, with 14 bases between. The CDR3 region is CASSLTSGRGTEAFF. The CDR3 region has the DNA TGTGCCAGCAGCTTAACGTCCGGGAGGGGCACTGAAGCTTTCTTT. Full variable domain (rest looked up from reference TRBV7-2 and TRBJ1-1): GAGVSQSPSNKVTEKGKDVELRCDPISGHTALYWYRQSLGQGLEFLIYFQGNSAPDKSGLPSDRFSAERTGGSVSTLTIQRTQQEDSAVYLCASSLTSGRGTEAFFGQGTRLTVV.

The sample holds a few counts of this clone. The rearrangement joins TRBV30 to TRBJ1-1; D perhaps matches TRBD1 (5 bases). This CDR3 comprises 14 residues. The V gene lost 2 bases and the J gene lost 3 bases, with 13 bases spanning the gap. Germline CDR1 is GTSNPN and CDR2 is SVGIG (reference sequence). The CDR3: CAWSYLQGYTEAFF. In DNA form, the CDR3 reads TGTGCCTGGAGTTACCTTCAGGGTTACACTGAAGCTTTCTTT.

This chain joins TRBV7-9 and TRBJ1-5; TRBD1 agrees at 7 bases. V trimming: 1 base; J trimming: 3 bases; junction bases outside the gene matches: 3. CDR3 length: 15 amino acids. Looked up from germline, CDR1 is SEHNR and CDR2 is FQNEAQ (reference sequence). CDR3 coding DNA: TGTGCCAGCAGCTTAGTCCAGGGGGACAATCAGCCCCAGCATTTT. Protein: CASSLVQGDNQPQHF.

This clone was seen a single time. The V call is TRBV9, the J call TRBJ1-1; no firm D call. CDR3 length: 14 amino acids. Trimming took off 1 base at V and 3 bases at J, with 10 bases between the two ends. CDR1 and CDR2 (germline): SGDLS, YYNGEE. The CDR3 spells CASSVWAGDTEAFF. The CDR3 DNA follows: TGTGCCAGCAGCGTATGGGCGGGAGACACTGAAGCTTTCTTT.

The chain links TRBV5-3 to TRBJ1-6; maybe TRBD1 (5 bases). TRBV5-3 is filed as an ORF, its function uncertain. V gave up 1 base and J gave up 10 bases, with 18 bases separating them. The CDR3 is 16 amino acids. The CDR3 region is CARSLTRQFPYSPLHF. The CDR3 DNA follows: TGTGCCAGAAGCTTGACCCGACAGTTTCCATACTCACCCCTCCACTTT.

The chain recombines TRBV7-2 with TRBJ2-1, with TRBD1 matching 7 bases. CDR3 length: 14 amino acids. With 7 bases clipped from V and 5 bases from J, the junction kept 8 bases outside the gene matches. Germline CDR1 SGHTA, CDR2 FQGNSA. In nucleotides, the CDR3 is TGTGCCAGCACCGGACAGGCTGACCACAATGAGCAGTTCTTC. Translated, it gives CASTGQADHNEQFF.

V usage is TRBV18 and J usage is TRBJ2-3, with 10 bases aligning to TRBD2. V was pared by 2 bases and J by 5 bases, with 7 bases of the junction left unmatched. Germline V gives CDR1 KGHSH, CDR2 LQKENI. The length of the CDR3 is 16 residues. CDR3 coding DNA: TGTGCCAGCTCACCAGAGCCTAGCGGGGGTTTAGATACGCAGTATTTT. Its protein product is CASSPEPSGGLDTQYF.

This rearrangement joins TRBV2 to TRBJ2-3, with TRBD2 matching 12 bases. This CDR3 has 15 amino acids. CDR1 is SNHLY, CDR2 FYNNEI, per germline. V lost 0 bases, J lost 6 bases, and 1 base stayed unmatched. The CDR3 spells CASSEATSGGDTQYF. In DNA form, the CDR3 reads TGTGCCAGCAGTGAAGCTACTAGCGGGGGGGATACGCAGTATTTT. Based on the CDR3 plus reference TRBV2 and TRBJ2-3, the full variable domain is EPEVTQTPSHQVTQMGQEVILRCVPISNHLYFYWYRQILGQKVEFLVSFYNNEISEKSEIFDDQFSVERPDGSNFTLKIRSTKLEDSAMYFCASSEATSGGDTQYFGPGTRLTVL.

This clone was detected once. The rearrangement uses TRBV4-1 and TRBJ1-4, with D possibly matching TRBD1 (5 bases). The V and J ends lost 0 bases and 8 bases respectively, with 13 bases between them. The CDR3 runs 15 residues. Germline V gives CDR1 MGHRA, CDR2 YSYEKL. CDR3 in DNA: TGCGCCAGCAGCCAAGAGGGGCGGAGACGGGAAAAACTGTTTTTT. Translation gives CASSQEGRRREKLFF.

The CDR3 sequence: CSVEGAGDEQYV. CDR3 in DNA: TGCAGCGTTGAGGGGGCCGGGGACGAGCAGTACGTC. V gene TRBV29-1 combines with J gene TRBJ2-7; weak D call: TRBD1 (6 bases). In germline, CDR1 is SQVTM, CDR2 ANQGSEA. The CDR3 loop spans 12 amino acids. Trimming cost V 3 bases and J 5 bases, with 11 bases left between them.

J is TRBJ1-4 and V is TRBV28, with 9 bases aligning to TRBD1. The germline V gene has CDR1 MDHEN and CDR2 SYDVKM. J was trimmed by 7 bases and V by 6 bases; bases with no gene match: 9. This CDR3 contains 15 residues. This chain's CDR3 is CASRLIGTGIEKLFF. The CDR3 DNA sequence: TGTGCCAGCAGGCTAATCGGGACAGGGATTGAAAAACTGTTTTTT. The full variable domain, rest sourced from reference TRBV28 and TRBJ1-4, is DVKVTQSSRYLVKRTGEKVFLECVQDMDHENMFWYRQDPGLGLRLIYFSYDVKMKEKGDIPEGYSVSREKKERFSLILESASTNQTSMYLCASRLIGTGIEKLFFGSGTQLSVL.

The count of this clone is one. The chain employs TRBV11-3 and TRBJ2-5; TRBD1 is a possible D gene (5 bases). The CDR3 has 14 residues. Germline lookup yields CDR1 SGHNT and CDR2 YENEEA. With 8 bases removed from V and 4 bases from J, the gap between germline ends came to 17 bases. As DNA, the CDR3 is TGTGCCAGCGGGAAGGGGCTGAGGTTAGAGACCCAGTACTTC. This codes for CASGKGLRLETQYF.

This chain connects TRBV6-5 to TRBJ1-3; D not resolved. The CDR3 covers 15 residues. The V gene's germline CDR1 is MNHEY and CDR2 SVGAGI. V was clipped by 6 bases and J by 5 bases, with 17 bases between them. The CDR3 spells CASRLVPGERNTIYF. In DNA form, the CDR3 reads TGTGCCAGCAGGCTCGTCCCGGGAGAGAGAAACACCATATATTTT.

The V call is TRBV15, the J call TRBJ1-6; the D is unclear. This CDR3 is 15 amino acids long. Looked up from germline, CDR1 is LNHNV and CDR2 is YYDKDF (reference sequence). V shed 0 bases and J shed 7 bases, with 10 bases lying between them. CDR3 bases: TGTGCCACCAGCAGAGATAGCTTAAGAAATTCACCCCTCCACTTT. Translation: CATSRDSLRNSPLHF.

V and J are TRBV27 and TRBJ1-1, with a tentative D call TRBD1 (5 bases). Looked up from germline, CDR1 is MNHEY and CDR2 is SMNVEV (reference sequence). V lost 6 bases, J lost 5 bases, and 16 bases lay in between. The CDR3 sequence is 14 residues long. DNA of the CDR3: TGTGCCAGCAGCCCCGAGACAGCGAAGACTGAAGCTTTCTTT. Protein sequence: CASSPETAKTEAFF.

This clone was observed once. This chain uses TRBV15 with TRBJ2-1; TRBD1 matches 9 bases. Unmatched junction bases numbered 9, after V lost 0 bases and J lost 12 bases. The germline V gene encodes CDR1 LNHNV and CDR2 YYDKDF (reference sequence). The CDR3 is made up of 15 amino acids. CDR3 nucleotide sequence: TGTGCCACCAGCAGAGAGGGGACAGGGCAAGGAGGGCAGTTCTTC. Its translation: CATSREGTGQGGQFF. The complete variable domain, with remaining parts taken from reference TRBV15 and TRBJ2-1, reads DAMVIQNPRYQVTQFGKPVTLSCSQTLNHNVMYWYQQKSSQAPKLLFHYYDKDFNNEADTPDNFQSRRPNTSFCFLDIRSPGLGDTAMYLCATSREGTGQGGQFFGPGTRLTVL.

This chain's CDR3 is CASSRVENSPLHF. The CDR3 DNA is TGTGCCAGCTCCCGGGTGGAGAATTCACCCCTCCACTTT. The rearrangement links TRBV18 to TRBJ1-6; the D is unclear. Germline assignment: CDR1 KGHSH and CDR2 LQKENI. This CDR3 has 13 amino acids. V was clipped by 6 bases and J by 7 bases, with 10 bases between them.

This chain connects TRBV30 to TRBJ1-2, with D possibly matching TRBD1 (6 bases). Germline V gene data show CDR1 as GTSNPN and CDR2 as SVGIG (reference sequence). The germline V and J ends were trimmed by 8 bases and 1 base, with 14 bases remaining between them. This CDR3 is 13 amino acids long. CDR3 coding DNA: TGTGCCCGTGGACAGACCTTTAACTATGGCTACACCTTC. As protein: CARGQTFNYGYTF.

The chain recombines TRBV7-2 with TRBJ2-2; D is perhaps TRBD1 (6 bases). The ends were cut back, 1 base at V and 6 bases at J, with 12 bases in the middle. Germline V gene lookup returns CDR1 SGHTA and CDR2 FQGNSA. There are 15 residues in the CDR3. Here the CDR3 DNA reads TGTGCCAGCAGCTTAGTTGGGACAAATTCCGGGGAGCTGTTTTTT. Amino acids: CASSLVGTNSGELFF.

This clone has just a few counts. The V gene is TRBV3-1 (or the pseudogene TRBV3-2), the J gene TRBJ1-4; the D gene is possibly TRBD1 (5 bases). The CDR3 sequence is 14 residues long. V was pared by 4 bases and J by 0 bases, with 6 bases between. CDR1 is LGHDT and CDR2 is YNNKEL in the germline V gene (reference sequence). CDR3 nucleotide sequence: TGTGCCAGCAGCCGGGGCACAACTAATGAAAAACTGTTTTTT. This translates into CASSRGTTNEKLFF.

The chain couples TRBV19 to TRBJ1-5; maybe TRBD1 (5 bases). The germline CDR1 and CDR2 sequences are LNHDA and SQIVND (reference sequence). CDR3 length: 13 amino acids. Trimming took off 5 bases at V and 5 bases at J, with 10 bases between the two ends. CDR3 in amino acids: CASSPQVDQPQHF. In nucleotides, the CDR3 is TGTGCCAGTAGTCCACAGGTCGATCAGCCCCAGCATTTT. Together with reference TRBV19 and TRBJ1-5, the CDR3 gives the full variable domain: DGGITQSPKYLFRKEGQNVTLSCEQNLNHDAMYWYRQDPGQGLRLIYYSQIVNDFQKGDIAEGYSVSREKKESFPLTVTSAQKNPTAFYLCASSPQVDQPQHFGDGTRLSIL.

The chain links TRBV18 to TRBJ1-2, with D maybe TRBD1 (6 bases). Per the germline V gene, CDR1 is KGHSH and CDR2 is LQKENI. Trimming removed 4 bases at V and 5 bases at J, with 11 bases between. The CDR3 spans 13 residues. CDR3 sequence reads: CASSQQGGYGYTF. Written as DNA, the CDR3 is TGTGCCAGCTCACAACAGGGCGGGTATGGCTACACCTTC.

The chain carries TRBV12-5 and TRBJ1-2, with D uncertain. Trimming left V 5 bases short and J 2 bases short, with 9 bases between. This CDR3 spans 13 amino acids. Germline assignment: CDR1 LGHNT and CDR2 FRNRAP. CDR3 in DNA: TGTGCTAGTGGTCAGACACTCAACTATGGCTACACCTTC. This encodes CASGQTLNYGYTF. The full variable domain, its missing parts supplied by reference TRBV12-5 and TRBJ1-2, is DARVTQTPRHKVTEMGQEVTMRCQPILGHNTVFWYRQTMMQGLELLAYFRNRAPLDDSGMPKDRFSAEMPDATLATLKIQPSEPRDSAVYFCASGQTLNYGYTFGSGTRLTVV.

With respect to this clone: This same CDR3 is encoded by further DNA sequences in the sample. This chain links TRBV9 with TRBJ1-5, with 8 nucleotides matching TRBD1. V shed 2 bases, J shed 2 bases, and the junction held 0 bases outside the gene matches. Germline V gives CDR1 SGDLS, CDR2 YYNGEE. The CDR3 spans 14 residues. CDR3 residues: CASSVTGGNQPQHF. The CDR3, as DNA: TGTGCCAGCAGCGTGACAGGGGGCAATCAGCCCCAGCATTTT.

This rearrangement joins TRBV7-9 to TRBJ1-5, with D possibly TRBD1 on 6 matching bases. The germline V and J ends were trimmed by 5 bases and 0 bases, with 11 bases remaining between them. The germline gives CDR1 SEHNR, CDR2 FQNEAQ (reference sequence). The CDR3 runs to 15 residues. The DNA for the CDR3 is TGTGCCAGCAGCGGTGGGGGGGCTAGCAATCAGCCCCAGCATTTT. Amino acid sequence: CASSGGGASNQPQHF.

The V gene is TRBV27, the J gene TRBJ2-1; 8 bases fit TRBD1. Germline values: CDR1 MNHEY, CDR2 SMNVEV (reference sequence). The CDR3 runs 16 residues. V was clipped by 6 bases and J by 12 bases; unmatched bases: 19. The CDR3 sequence is CASSPGQGPAMGGQFF. CDR3 DNA sequence: TGTGCCAGCAGCCCCGGACAGGGCCCGGCTATGGGGGGGCAGTTCTTC.

This clone was found once. The chain employs TRBV7-2 and TRBJ1-2, with TRBD1 matching 7 bases. CDR3 size: 14 residues. Germline trimming cut 5 bases from V and 6 bases from J; bases unmatched to any gene: 9. Germline V gene data show CDR1 as SGHTA and CDR2 as FQGNSA. For the CDR3, the DNA is TGTGCCAGCAGCAACCGACAGGGAGCTGATGGCTACACCTTC. Translation gives CASSNRQGADGYTF.

In its sample, this clone was seen once. The V gene is TRBV5-4, the J gene TRBJ1-5; D not certain. The germline V gene encodes CDR1 SGHNT and CDR2 YYREEE (reference sequence). The CDR3 length is 14 residues. Trimming left V 0 bases short and J 0 bases short, with 4 bases between. For the CDR3, the DNA is TGTGCCAGCAGCTTGGACAATAGCAATCAGCCCCAGCATTTT. This codes for CASSLDNSNQPQHF.

The rearrangement links TRBV15 to TRBJ1-5, with 10 bases lining up with TRBD1. V gave up 8 bases and J gave up 3 bases; unmatched junction bases: 1. Germline V gene lookup returns CDR1 LNHNV and CDR2 YYDKDF (reference sequence). The CDR3 consists of 13 residues. As DNA, the CDR3 is TGTGCCACCGGGACAGGGGTCAATCAGCCCCAGCATTTT. Protein product: CATGTGVNQPQHF.

The chain uses TRBV4-1 and TRBJ2-1; TRBD1 agrees at 9 bases. Germline V gene sequence: CDR1 MGHRA, CDR2 YSYEKL. This CDR3 has 15 amino acids. The trim removed 2 bases at V and 6 bases at J, leaving 5 bases unmatched. CDR3 DNA sequence: TGCGCCAGCAGCCAACCCGGGACAGGGACCAATGAGCAGTTCTTC. Translation gives CASSQPGTGTNEQFF.

J is TRBJ2-3 and V is TRBV7-3, with 10 bases matching TRBD2. In germline, CDR1 is SGHTA, CDR2 FQGTGA. With V trimmed by 2 bases and J by 5 bases, 4 bases remained unmatched. The CDR3 consists of 15 residues. The CDR3 loop reads CASSLEAGGRDTQYF. The CDR3, as DNA: TGTGCCAGCAGCTTAGAAGCGGGGGGGAGAGATACGCAGTATTTT. Looking up the rest from reference TRBV7-3 and TRBJ2-3 gives the full variable domain: GAGVSQTPSNKVTEKGKYVELRCDPISGHTALYWYRQSLGQGPEFLIYFQGTGAADDSGLPNDRFFAVRPEGSVSTLKIQRTERGDSAVYLCASSLEAGGRDTQYFGPGTRLTVL.